Described below is a single TCR beta chain sequence and its context. Its specificity is unknown. These data belong to a study of T cell repertoires in cytomegalovirus infection. On the study more broadly: Newly reported HLA-C-restricted and thoroughly characterized HLA-B-restricted CMV epitopes were employed. Shared public TCR beta signatures pointed to both CMV infection and a matching HLA type.

General observations from the study: Ex vivo responses were dominated by HLA-C-restricted CMV-specific TCR beta clonotypes. Cumulative public TCR beta family frequency identified carriers of CMV plus the relevant HLA.

TCRdb independently ran MiXCR on the reads; one entry per CDR3 protein. Among approximately 1,000,000 distinct CDR3 sequences, around 32% were seen once, and the ten largest hold 13%. The sample consisted of cultured CD8+ T cells from PBMCs, taken from culture after CMV antigen stimulation. This receptor was identified in a human donor in good health (CMV status not recorded). Some clones in this sample may be carry-over from other donors' samples.

The CDR3 DNA reads as TGTGCCACCAGTGTCCGGACTAGCGGGGGCCTTCCTACCGGGGAGCTGTTTTTT. It encodes CATSVRTSGGLPTGELFF. This chain connects TRBV24-1 to TRBJ2-2; 13 nucleotides match TRBD2. Per the germline V gene, CDR1 is KGHDR and CDR2 is SFDVKD. V was pared by 5 bases and J by 5 bases, with 10 bases of the junction left unmatched. This CDR3 contains 18 residues.